This T cell receptor beta chain was observed in a study of blood T cell repertoires in COVID-19. Study-wide background: The analysed material was cDNA or gDNA that came from T cells, B-cell-depleted T cells, or PBMCs.

Assay: immunoSEQ multiplex PCR; the TCRdb copy retains only in-frame clones and omits some. The repertoire includes 89,000 or so clones, 86% of them detected once, and roughly 8% sits in the top ten. There are 12 residues in the CDR3. Trimming removed 8 bases at V and 5 bases at J, with 12 bases between. The chain is built from TRBV12-3 or TRBV12-4 and TRBJ1-1; D gene uncertain. The receptor's source is a man between 50 and 59 years old with active COVID-19. The sequenced sample consisted of peripheral blood. CDR3 region: CASCSRGTEAFF. The CDR3 DNA follows: TGTGCCAGCTGCAGCCGCGGGACTGAAGCTTTCTTT.